Presented here are 22 T cell receptor beta chains from one specimen sequenced in a study of long-term antiretroviral therapy in people with HIV. Assay version v3.0 of immunoSEQ was used, and it was run at survey level. Profiling relied on immunoSEQ multiplex PCR, and the TCRdb table lists in-frame clones only, not all of them. Of roughly 28,000 clones listed, 90% to 95% were seen once; the top ten hold less than 9.5%. This specimen consisted of unsorted PBMCs, obtained 6 to 6.5 years after starting antiretroviral therapy. These receptors originate from a man aged 25-40 years with HIV.

This clone occurred once. In DNA form, the CDR3 reads TGTGCCATCAGTACTTCTCGGGACAGGGGGCCTGAAGCTTTCTTT. It is translated as CAISTSRDRGPEAFF. The V gene is TRBV10-3, the J gene TRBJ1-1; 12 bases align to TRBD1. The V gene end was trimmed by 5 bases and the J gene end by 6 bases; junction bases not matched to a gene: 7. CDR3 length equals 15 residues. Germline CDR1 and CDR2: ENHRY and SYGVKD.

The rearrangement links TRBV29-1 to TRBJ2-7; D uncertain. The germline gives CDR1 SQVTM, CDR2 ANQGSEA. This CDR3 comprises 12 residues. Trimming stripped 7 bases from V and 3 bases from J, with 13 bases between. CDR3 region: CSAREDGYEQYF. CDR3 nucleotide sequence: TGCAGCGCTCGAGAGGACGGCTACGAGCAGTACTTC.

This chain connects TRBV5-1 to TRBJ1-1; a possible D gene is TRBD1 (6 bases). The germline V gene encodes CDR1 SGHRS and CDR2 YFSETQ. This CDR3 has 13 amino acids. The V end lost 3 bases, the J end lost 4 bases, and 10 bases lay between the germline ends. The CDR3 bases are TGCGCCAGCAGCTCGAAGGGGGGCACTGAAGCTTTCTTT. Its translation is CASSSKGGTEAFF.

V is TRBV30 and J is TRBJ2-7; a weak D match, TRBD2 (6 bases). CDR3 length: 15 amino acids. V gave up 3 bases and J gave up 3 bases, with 18 bases separating them. The germline CDR1 and CDR2 sequences are GTSNPN and SVGIG (reference sequence). The CDR3 here is CAWSAGPYLYYEQYF. In DNA form, the CDR3 reads TGTGCCTGGAGCGCGGGGCCCTACCTTTACTACGAGCAGTACTTC.

Of note for this clone: The junction departs from the called germline gene at one end, perhaps through a read error. The V call is TRBV7-2, the J call TRBJ2-7; D is possibly TRBD1 (6 bases). CDR1 SGHTA and CDR2 FQGNSA come from the germline V gene. This CDR3 has 13 residues. The CDR3 DNA follows: TGTGCCAGCAGCCCAACCCCCAGGGGCGACGAGAACTTC. Translating gives CASSPTPRGDENF.

The CDR3 DNA reads TGTGCCAGTAGTTCCGCGACAGGACAGGGGTCTGAAAAACTGTTTTTT. Protein sequence: CASSSATGQGSEKLFF. The chain uses TRBV19 and TRBJ1-4, with 9 positions matching TRBD1. Germline V gene sequence: CDR1 LNHDA, CDR2 SQIVND (reference sequence). CDR3 length: 16 residues. With 5 bases clipped from V and 7 bases from J, the junction kept 11 bases outside the gene matches.

This rearrangement joins TRBV4-1 to TRBJ2-1; D is possibly TRBD1 (5 bases). This CDR3 is 17 amino acids long. Germline values: CDR1 MGHRA, CDR2 YSYEKL. V was trimmed by 3 bases and J by 0 bases, leaving 15 bases between them. CDR3 coding DNA: TGCGCCAGCAGCCATTACCCCTCCGACAGCTCCTACAATGAGCAGTTCTTC. Translating it yields CASSHYPSDSSYNEQFF.

The chain uses TRBV5-6 and TRBJ1-5; tentative D call: TRBD1 (5 bases). Germline V CDR1 and CDR2: SGHDT, YYEEEE. There are 16 residues in the CDR3. Trimming shortened V by 5 bases and J by 2 bases, and 17 bases separated the two germline ends. CDR3 coding DNA: TGTGCCAGCAGTGAAAAGATAGGGGCTGGCAATCAGCCCCAGCATTTT. This translates into CASSEKIGAGNQPQHF.

The V call is TRBV7-9, the J call TRBJ2-7; 8 bases match TRBD1. Germline V gene lookup returns CDR1 SEHNR and CDR2 FQNEAQ (reference sequence). V was pared by 4 bases and J by 3 bases, with 5 bases of the junction left unmatched. The CDR3 covers 14 residues. CDR3 sequence: CASSSNRGIYEQYF. DNA of the CDR3: TGTGCCAGCAGCTCGAACAGGGGGATCTACGAGCAGTACTTC. The variable domain in full, completed from reference TRBV7-9 and TRBJ2-7, reads DTGVSQNPRHKITKRGQNVTFRCDPISEHNRLYWYRQTLGQGPEFLTYFQNEAQLEKSRLLSDRFSAERPKGSFSTLEIQRTEQGDSAMYLCASSSNRGIYEQYFGPGTRLTVT.

The J gene is TRBJ2-4, the V gene TRBV4-1; D gene uncertain. The CDR3 is made up of 15 amino acids. The V end was cut by 2 bases, the J end by 2 bases, with 10 bases between. Germline values: CDR1 MGHRA, CDR2 YSYEKL. This chain's CDR3 is CASSQSKVPKNIQYF. Written as DNA, the CDR3 is TGCGCCAGCAGCCAATCTAAAGTCCCCAAAAACATTCAGTACTTC.

This clone was recorded once. The chain links TRBV5-4 to TRBJ2-1, with 10 positions matching TRBD1. The V and J ends lost 2 bases and 7 bases, in that order; junction bases with no gene match: 9. The CDR3 runs 16 residues. Germline CDR1 reads SGHNT; CDR2 reads YYREEE (reference sequence). The CDR3 loop is CASSLAPGQGINEQFF. The CDR3 DNA reads as TGTGCCAGCAGCTTAGCCCCGGGACAGGGGATTAATGAGCAGTTCTTC.

The chain recombines TRBV7-9 with TRBJ2-7; a weak D match, TRBD2 (5 bases). V gave up 6 bases and J gave up 2 bases, with 8 bases separating them. CDR3 size: 12 residues. The germline CDR1 and CDR2 sequences are SEHNR and FQNEAQ (reference sequence). This CDR3 reads CASSSGTYEQYF. CDR3 coding DNA: TGTGCCAGCAGTTCCGGGACCTACGAGCAGTACTTC. The whole variable domain, remainder taken from reference TRBV7-9 and TRBJ2-7, is DTGVSQNPRHKITKRGQNVTFRCDPISEHNRLYWYRQTLGQGPEFLTYFQNEAQLEKSRLLSDRFSAERPKGSFSTLEIQRTEQGDSAMYLCASSSGTYEQYFGPGTRLTVT.

This chain uses TRBV19 with TRBJ1-3; D uncertain. The germline V and J ends were trimmed by 3 bases and 0 bases, with 12 bases remaining between them. The CDR3 is 16 residues long. Per germline, CDR1 LNHDA and CDR2 SQIVND (reference sequence). The CDR3 DNA sequence: TGTGCCAGTAGTATCAGTGACGGAAGCTCTGGAAACACCATATATTTT. Translated, it gives CASSISDGSSGNTIYF. The whole variable domain, remainder taken from reference TRBV19 and TRBJ1-3, is DGGITQSPKYLFRKEGQNVTLSCEQNLNHDAMYWYRQDPGQGLRLIYYSQIVNDFQKGDIAEGYSVSREKKESFPLTVTSAQKNPTAFYLCASSISDGSSGNTIYFGEGSWLTVV.

Written as DNA, the CDR3 is TGTGCCAGCAGCTTCTCCCTAGCGGGTTACTACGAGCAGTACTTC. Translating it yields CASSFSLAGYYEQYF. The V gene is TRBV11-2, the J gene TRBJ2-7; the match to TRBD2 covers 8 bases. Unmatched junction bases numbered 7, after V lost 3 bases and J lost 3 bases. The CDR3 has 15 amino acids. Germline assignment: CDR1 SGHAT and CDR2 FQNNGV.

The chain couples TRBV7-8 to TRBJ1-1, with no clear D. There are 11 residues in the CDR3. The V gene's germline CDR1 is SGHVS and CDR2 FQNEAQ. V lost 1 base and J lost 7, with 4 bases in between. The CDR3 DNA follows: TGTGCCAGCAGCTTAGGTCTTGAAGCTTTCTTT. Translation gives CASSLGLEAFF.

The chain joins TRBV7-3 to TRBJ2-3; 9 bases match TRBD2. Germline CDR1 reads SGHTA; CDR2 reads FQGTGA. CDR3 length: 17 residues. Trimming cost V 5 bases and J 3 bases; bases outside gene matches: 12. CDR3 DNA: TGTGCCAGCAGCGCCCGAGGTAGCGGGGGAGAAACAGATACGCAGTATTTT. This encodes CASSARGSGGETDTQYF.

The chain joins TRBV11-3 to TRBJ1-1, with a weak D call TRBD1 (5 bases). In germline, CDR1 is SGHNT, CDR2 YENEEA. This CDR3 comprises 15 residues. V lost 5 bases, J lost 4 bases, and 17 bases lay in between. The CDR3 DNA reads TGTGCCAGCAGCCCCGGGGGGAGGAGGCCCACTGAAGCTTTCTTT. The encoded protein is CASSPGGRRPTEAFF.

V usage is TRBV19 and J usage is TRBJ1-1; no firm D call. This CDR3 contains 13 residues. Germline V lookup: CDR1 LNHDA, CDR2 SQIVND (reference sequence). Trimming cost V 7 bases and J 0 bases, with 9 bases left between them. As DNA, the CDR3 is TGTGCCAGTACCCCCGGTATGAACACTGAAGCTTTCTTT. Amino acids: CASTPGMNTEAFF.

The chain has TRBV30 and TRBJ2-7; D possibly corresponds to TRBD1 (6 bases). V lost 0 bases and J lost 3, with 6 bases in between. CDR1 and CDR2 (germline): GTSNPN, SVGIG (reference sequence). There are 12 residues in the CDR3. The CDR3 nucleotides are TGTGCCTGGAGTGTACAGGGCTACGAGCAGTACTTC. As protein: CAWSVQGYEQYF. The full variable domain, its missing parts supplied by reference TRBV30 and TRBJ2-7, is SQTIHQWPATLVQPVGSPLSLECTVEGTSNPNLYWYRQAAGRGLQLLFYSVGIGQISSEVPQNLSASRPQDRQFILSSKKLLLSDSGFYLCAWSVQGYEQYFGPGTRLTVT.

CDR3 residues: CAWISGRVLTGELFF. As DNA, the CDR3 is TGTGCCTGGATTAGCGGGAGGGTCCTCACCGGGGAGCTGTTTTTT. The rearrangement links TRBV30 to TRBJ2-2, with TRBD2 matching over 11 bases. The CDR3 has 15 residues. With 4 bases clipped from V and 4 bases from J, the junction kept 5 bases outside the gene matches. Germline V CDR1 and CDR2: GTSNPN, SVGIG (reference sequence).

The chain is built from TRBV9 and TRBJ2-5; 12 bases map to TRBD2. This CDR3 spans 15 amino acids. CDR1 SGDLS and CDR2 YYNGEE come from the germline V gene. V gave up 0 bases and J gave up 5 bases; unmatched junction bases: 2. The CDR3 loop is CASSVGLAGVETQYF. The CDR3 DNA sequence: TGTGCCAGCAGCGTAGGACTAGCGGGAGTGGAGACCCAGTACTTC.

The chain is built from TRBV4-1 and TRBJ2-3; D perhaps matches TRBD1 (5 bases). Germline values: CDR1 MGHRA, CDR2 YSYEKL. This CDR3 is 16 amino acids long. V dropped 8 bases and J dropped 2 bases, with 20 bases sitting between them. CDR3 DNA sequence: TGCGCCAGCGGGCAGCCGAGGCGAGGACACACAGATACGCAGTATTTT. Amino acid sequence: CASGQPRRGHTDTQYF.